This T cell receptor beta chain was recorded in a study of T-cell reconstitution after alpha-beta-depleted transplantation in children. Unique molecular identifiers were used in preparing the TCRbeta library. TCRdb re-called the PCR reads with MiXCR, one entry per CDR3 protein. Found here are approximately 400,000 distinct CDR3 sequences, approximately 11% of them singletons; the top ten hold 4.5% to 6.5%. V was cut by 6 bases and J by 0 bases, with 11 bases left in between. The CDR3 is 14 residues long. Per germline, CDR1 ENHRY and CDR2 SYGVKD. The source of this sequence is a human donor who donated a stem cell graft to a child with acute myeloid leukemia. Here the sequenced sample was PBMCs from the stem cell graft donor, taken from the stem cell graft. This chain uses TRBV10-3 with TRBJ2-5; the D call may be TRBD1 or TRBD2 (5 bases each). CDR3 residues: CAIRAGAYQETQYF. In DNA form, the CDR3 reads TGTGCCATCAGGGCCGGGGCGTACCAAGAGACCCAGTACTTC.